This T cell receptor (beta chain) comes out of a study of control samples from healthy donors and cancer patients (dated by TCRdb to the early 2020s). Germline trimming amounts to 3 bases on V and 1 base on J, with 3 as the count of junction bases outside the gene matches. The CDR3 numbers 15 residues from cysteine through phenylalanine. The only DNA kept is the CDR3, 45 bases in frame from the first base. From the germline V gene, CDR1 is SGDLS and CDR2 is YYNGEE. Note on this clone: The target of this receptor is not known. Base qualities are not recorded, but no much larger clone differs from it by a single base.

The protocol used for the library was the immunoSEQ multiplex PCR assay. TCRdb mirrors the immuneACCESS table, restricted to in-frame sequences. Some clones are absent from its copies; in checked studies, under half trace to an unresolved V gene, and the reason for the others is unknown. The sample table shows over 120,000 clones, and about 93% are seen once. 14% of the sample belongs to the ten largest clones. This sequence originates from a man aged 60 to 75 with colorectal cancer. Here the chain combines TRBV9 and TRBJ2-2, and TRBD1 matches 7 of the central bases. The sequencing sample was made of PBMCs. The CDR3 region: CASSAYRGNTGELFF. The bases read TGTGCCAGCAGCGCCTACAGGGGGAACACCGGGGAGCTGTTTTTT. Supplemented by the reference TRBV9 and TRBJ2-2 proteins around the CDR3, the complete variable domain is DSGVTQTPKHLITATGQRVTLRCSPRSGDLSVYWYQQSLDQGLQFLIQYYNGEERAKGNILERFSAQQFPDLHSELNLSSLELGDSALYFCASSAYRGNTGELFFGEGSRLTVL.